These T cell receptor beta chains were read from a single sample in a study of human T cells and chemical hapten exposure. TCRdb reanalysed the RACE reads using MiXCR and keeps one entry per CDR3 protein. The data contain about 53,000 distinct CDR3 sequences, roughly a tenth of them singletons. The input for sequencing was whole blood, taken in connection with sensitization to the hapten diphenylcyclopropenone (DPC). The receptors were gathered from a man between 35 and 55 years old with alopecia areata. Some clones in this sample may be carry-over from other donors' samples. Both conserved end residues are part of each CDR3. Each record gives: D gene, clone size, V gene, J gene, CDR3 DNA, CDR3 protein. The D gene is left open where the match is weak. Size is stated for part of the rows, as once, few or many counts, or as a class when the clone is expanded.

TRBD1,many,TRBV5-6,TRBJ1-4,TGTGCCAGCAGCGGGGGACAGACCCTAAATGAAAAACTGTTTTTT,CASSGGQTLNEKLFF
.,many,TRBV20-1,TRBJ2-1,TGCAGTGCTAGCCCTGGGCTAGCGGACAGTGAGCAGTTCTTC,CSASPGLADSEQFF
.,few,TRBV5-1,TRBJ2-1,TGCGCCAGCAGCGGACGCGGCCAGGGGAATGAGCAGTTCTTC,CASSGRGQGNEQFF
.,.,TRBV28,TRBJ2-5,TGTGCCAGCGTGACAGGTCAAGAGACCCAGTACTTC,CASVTGQETQYF
.,many,TRBV2,TRBJ1-5,TGTGCCAGCAACGGGGTTAGCAATCAGCCCCAGCATTTT,CASNGVSNQPQHF
TRBD2,few,TRBV5-1,TRBJ2-1,TGCGCCAGCAGCTTGAAGCTAGCGGGAGGCCGGGGGGAGCAGTTCTTC,CASSLKLAGGRGEQFF
.,.,TRBV5-1,TRBJ1-4,TGCGCCAGCAGCTTGGAGGCCGCAGCAGGGGCCCTAACAACTAATGAAAAACTGTTTTTT,CASSLEAAAGALTTNEKLFF
TRBD1,.,TRBV28,TRBJ1-2,TGTGCCAGCAGTTTGGGACAGGGTGGCTACACCTTC,CASSLGQGGYTF
.,few,TRBV12-3/TRBV12-4,TRBJ2-5,TGTGCCAGCAGTTTATGGTCCTTTCAGGGGCAAGAGACCCAGTACTTC,CASSLWSFQGQETQYF
.,few,TRBV24-1,TRBJ2-3,TGTGCCACCAGTGATCCCGGCAGCACAGATACGCAGTATTTT,CATSDPGSTDTQYF
TRBD2,medium-sized,TRBV9,TRBJ2-3,TGTGCCAGCAGCGATAGCGGGAGCGGCGCAGATACGCAGTATTTT,CASSDSGSGADTQYF
TRBD1,.,TRBV6-1,TRBJ2-5,TGTGCCAGCAGTGAAAGAAGGCCAGGGGGAGAGACCCAGTACTTC,CASSERRPGGETQYF
TRBD2,.,TRBV11-1,TRBJ2-3,TGTGCCAGCAGCAAGCTCAGAGGACTAGCGGGTACAGATACGCAGTATTTT,CASSKLRGLAGTDTQYF
TRBD1,.,TRBV19,TRBJ1-2,TGTGCCAGTAGGAAAGCACAGGGGCCCTATGGCTACACCTTC,CASRKAQGPYGYTF
TRBD2,many,TRBV5-1,TRBJ2-1,TGCGCCAGCAGCTTGGAACTAGCGGGAGTCAATGAGCAGTTCTTC,CASSLELAGVNEQFF
.,many,TRBV29-1,TRBJ2-1,TGCAGCCCAATTCGCGCGGGGGCGGATTACAATGAGCAGTTCTTC,CSPIRAGADYNEQFF
.,many,TRBV6-5,TRBJ2-1,TGTGCCAGCAGTTACTCAGGGGAACGGCCCTACAATGAGCAGTTCTTC,CASSYSGERPYNEQFF
.,many,TRBV29-1,TRBJ2-7,TGCAGCGTTGAACAGGGGCCCTACGAGCAGTACTTC,CSVEQGPYEQYF
TRBD2,many,TRBV6-6,TRBJ2-3,TGTGCCAGCACGCTACAACGCAGGGGACTAGCGGGAGATACGCAGTATTTT,CASTLQRRGLAGDTQYF
.,.,TRBV5-1,TRBJ2-5,TGCGCCGACCGTGATGGGACCCAGTACTTC,CADRDGTQYF
.,.,TRBV28,TRBJ2-3,TGTGCCAGCAGTTTTCCATTTGCTAGCACAGATACGCAGTATTTT,CASSFPFASTDTQYF
TRBD2,once,TRBV20-1,TRBJ2-2,TGCAGTGCCCCGGGACTAGCGGGAGCCTTGGGAACCGGGGAGCTGTTTTTT,CSAPGLAGALGTGELFF
TRBD1,few,TRBV28,TRBJ2-7,TGTGCCAGCAGTCCGACAGGGGGCAACGAGCAGTACTTC,CASSPTGGNEQYF
TRBD2,many,TRBV7-8,TRBJ2-7,TGTGCCAGCAGCTTAGGGCTAGCGGGAGGGGCGGACGAGCAGTACTTC,CASSLGLAGGADEQYF
.,.,TRBV6-2/TRBV6-3,TRBJ2-1,TGTGCCAGCAGTTCCCTGCAGGGGCTCTCCTACAATGAGCAGTTCTTC,CASSSLQGLSYNEQFF